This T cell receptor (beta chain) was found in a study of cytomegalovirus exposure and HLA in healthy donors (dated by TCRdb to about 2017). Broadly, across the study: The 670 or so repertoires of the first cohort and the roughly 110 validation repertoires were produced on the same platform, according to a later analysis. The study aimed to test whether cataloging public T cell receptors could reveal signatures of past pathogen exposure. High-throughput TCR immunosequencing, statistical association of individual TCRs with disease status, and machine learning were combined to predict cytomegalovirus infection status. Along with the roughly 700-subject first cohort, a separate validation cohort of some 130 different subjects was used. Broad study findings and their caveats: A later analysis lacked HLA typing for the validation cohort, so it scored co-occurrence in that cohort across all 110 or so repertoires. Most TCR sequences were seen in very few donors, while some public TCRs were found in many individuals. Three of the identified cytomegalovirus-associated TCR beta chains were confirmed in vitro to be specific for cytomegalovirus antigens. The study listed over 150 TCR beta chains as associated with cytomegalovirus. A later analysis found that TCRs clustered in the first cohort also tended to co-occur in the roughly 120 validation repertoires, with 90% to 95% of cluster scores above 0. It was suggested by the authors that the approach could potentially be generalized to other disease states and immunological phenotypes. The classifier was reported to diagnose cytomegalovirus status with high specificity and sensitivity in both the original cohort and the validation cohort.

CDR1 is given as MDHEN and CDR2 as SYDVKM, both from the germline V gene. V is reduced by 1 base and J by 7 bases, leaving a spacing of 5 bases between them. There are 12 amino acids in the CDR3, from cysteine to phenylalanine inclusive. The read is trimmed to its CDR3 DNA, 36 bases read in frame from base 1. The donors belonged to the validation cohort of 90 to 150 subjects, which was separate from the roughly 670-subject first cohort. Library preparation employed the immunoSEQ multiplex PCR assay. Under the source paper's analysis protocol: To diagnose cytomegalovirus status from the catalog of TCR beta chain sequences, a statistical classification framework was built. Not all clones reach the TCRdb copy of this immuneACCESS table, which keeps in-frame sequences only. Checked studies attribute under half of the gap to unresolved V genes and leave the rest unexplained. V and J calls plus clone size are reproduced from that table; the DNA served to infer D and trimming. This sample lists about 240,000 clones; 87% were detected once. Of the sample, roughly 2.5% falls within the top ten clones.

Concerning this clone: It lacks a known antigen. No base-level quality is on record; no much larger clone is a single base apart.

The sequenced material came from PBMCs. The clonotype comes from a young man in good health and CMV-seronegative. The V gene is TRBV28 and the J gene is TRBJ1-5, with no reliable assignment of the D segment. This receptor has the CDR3 CASSLYLQPQHF. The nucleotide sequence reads TGTGCCAGCAGTTTATACCTACAGCCCCAGCATTTT. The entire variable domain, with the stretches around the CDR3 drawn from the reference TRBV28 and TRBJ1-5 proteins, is DVKVTQSSRYLVKRTGEKVFLECVQDMDHENMFWYRQDPGLGLRLIYFSYDVKMKEKGDIPEGYSVSREKKERFSLILESASTNQTSMYLCASSLYLQPQHFGDGTRLSIL.